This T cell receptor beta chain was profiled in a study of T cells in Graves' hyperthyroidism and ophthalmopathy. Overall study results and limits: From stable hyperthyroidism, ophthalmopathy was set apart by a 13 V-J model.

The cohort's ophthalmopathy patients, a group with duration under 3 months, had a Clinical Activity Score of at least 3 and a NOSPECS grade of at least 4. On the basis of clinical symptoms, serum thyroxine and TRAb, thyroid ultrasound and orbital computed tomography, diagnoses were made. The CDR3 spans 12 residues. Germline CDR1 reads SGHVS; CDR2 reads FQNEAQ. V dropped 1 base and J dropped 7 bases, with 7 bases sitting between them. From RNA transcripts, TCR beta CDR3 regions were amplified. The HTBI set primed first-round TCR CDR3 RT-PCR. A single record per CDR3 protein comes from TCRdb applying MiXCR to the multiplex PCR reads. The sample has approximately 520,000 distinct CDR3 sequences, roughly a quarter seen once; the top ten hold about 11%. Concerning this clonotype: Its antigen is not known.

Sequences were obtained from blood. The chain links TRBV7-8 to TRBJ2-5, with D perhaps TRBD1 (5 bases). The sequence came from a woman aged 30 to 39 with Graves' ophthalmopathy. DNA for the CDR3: TGTGCCAGCAGCTTAGTGGGGCGGACCCAGTACTTC. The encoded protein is CASSLVGRTQYF.